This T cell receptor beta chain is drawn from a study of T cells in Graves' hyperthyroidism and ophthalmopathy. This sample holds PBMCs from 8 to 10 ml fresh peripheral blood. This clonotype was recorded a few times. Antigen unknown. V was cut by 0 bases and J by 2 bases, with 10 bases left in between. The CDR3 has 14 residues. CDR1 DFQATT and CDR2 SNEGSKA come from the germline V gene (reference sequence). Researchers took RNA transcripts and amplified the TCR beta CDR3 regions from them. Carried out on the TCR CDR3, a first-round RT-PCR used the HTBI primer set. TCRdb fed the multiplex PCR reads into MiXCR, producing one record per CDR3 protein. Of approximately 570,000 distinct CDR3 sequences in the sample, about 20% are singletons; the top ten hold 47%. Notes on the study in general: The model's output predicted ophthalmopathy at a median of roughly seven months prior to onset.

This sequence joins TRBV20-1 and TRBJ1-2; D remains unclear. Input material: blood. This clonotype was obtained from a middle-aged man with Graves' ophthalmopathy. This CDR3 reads CSARDSGLNYGYTF. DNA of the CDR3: TGCAGTGCTAGAGATTCAGGCCTAAACTATGGCTACACCTTC.